Sequencing of this T cell receptor (beta chain) was carried out in a study of blood T cell repertoires in COVID-19. Only one count was recorded for this clone. Clones were read by immunoSEQ multiplex PCR, and TCRdb kept only the in-frame ones, dropping some. The sample holds 160,000 or so clones, around 89% seen once. CDR1 and CDR2 from the germline V gene are SGHVS and FQNEAQ. Trimming took 2 bases from V and 3 from J, leaving 11 bases between them. CDR3 length: 15 residues. This chain joins TRBV7-8 and TRBJ1-5; D is undetermined. The material sequenced was peripheral blood. The sequence came from a man between 60 and 70 years old with acute or convalescent COVID-19. The CDR3 region has the DNA TGTGCCAGCAGCTTACTTGCCAGAATCAATCAGCCCCAGCATTTT. Its protein is CASSLLARINQPQHF.